The rows below give T cell receptor beta chains drawn from one sample of a study of PD-1 blockade in mismatch repair-deficient tumors. Sequenced by immunoSEQ multiplex PCR; TCRdb stores in-frame clones only, minus some. This sample has some 19,000 clones, with over 75% found just once. Specimen: PBMCs, collected 52 weeks after starting pembrolizumab. The source of these receptors is an adult with mismatch repair-deficient cancer. CDR3s include the opening cysteine and the closing phenylalanine or tryptophan. Each record gives: D gene, J gene, V gene, CDR3 DNA, CDR3 protein. D genes are given only for firm matches.

.,TRBJ1-1,TRBV18,TGTGCCAGCTCATCATCATGGGCGACACTGAACACTGAAGCTTTCTTT,CASSSSWATLNTEAFF
TRBD1,TRBJ2-7,TRBV2,TGTGCCAGCAGTAAGGACAGGGGATACGAGCAGTACTTC,CASSKDRGYEQYF
TRBD1,TRBJ1-2,TRBV29-1,TGCAGCGCGAGAACTACTTCGGACAGGGTGGTGGGTGGCTACACCTTC,CSARTTSDRVVGGYTF
TRBD1,TRBJ2-7,TRBV25-1,TGTGCCAGCAGTGAATATTTCGCGGGACAGGACTCCTACGAGCAGTACTTC,CASSEYFAGQDSYEQYF
TRBD1,TRBJ2-7,TRBV19,TGTGCCAGTAGTACAACGGACAGGGGGACCTACGAGCAGTACTTC,CASSTTDRGTYEQYF
.,TRBJ1-2,TRBV30,TGTGCCTGGAGTGTACCCGAGATACTGTACACCTTC,CAWSVPEILYTF
TRBD2,TRBJ2-1,TRBV10-2,TGCGCCAGCAGGACGGGACTAGCGGCAAGCTCCTACAATGAGCAGTTCTTC,CASRTGLAASSYNEQFF
.,TRBJ1-2,TRBV5-1,TGCGCCAGCAGCGCTGGGGTCGGGGAAGATGGCTACACCTTC,CASSAGVGEDGYTF
TRBD2,TRBJ2-5,TRBV6-6,TGTGCCAGCAGTTTAGCGGGAGTGGGGGAGACCCAGTACTTC,CASSLAGVGETQYF
.,TRBJ2-3,TRBV14,TGTGCCAGCAGCCAAGGAGAGCCAGGTACAGATACGCAGTATTTT,CASSQGEPGTDTQYF